These 2 T cell receptor beta chains share one sample of origin, sequenced in a study of blood T cell repertoires in COVID-19. The method was immunoSEQ multiplex PCR; TCRdb's version includes in-frame clones alone and lacks a portion of them. The table lists 350,000 to 450,000 clones, around 85% of them singletons. The sequenced sample consisted of peripheral blood. The receptors derive from a young woman with acute or convalescent COVID-19.

This clone was seen a few times. The rearrangement links TRBV2 to TRBJ2-7; tentatively, D is TRBD2 (6 bases). CDR1 is SNHLY and CDR2 is FYNNEI in the germline V gene. V lost 6 bases and J lost 5, with 20 bases in between. The CDR3 length is 15 residues. The CDR3 spells CASSADPGTQDEQYF. The CDR3 DNA sequence: TGTGCCAGCAGCGCGGATCCCGGGACTCAGGACGAGCAGTACTTC.

This sequence joins TRBV9 and TRBJ2-5; tentative D call: TRBD1 (5 bases). Germline V gene data show CDR1 as SGDLS and CDR2 as YYNGEE. The CDR3 consists of 14 residues. The V end lost 0 bases, the J end lost 0 bases, and 6 bases lay between the germline ends. CDR3 sequence (DNA): TGTGCCAGCAGCGTAGAGGGGAACCAAGAGACCCAGTACTTC. This encodes CASSVEGNQETQYF.